This TCR beta chain came from a study of patients and donors after allogeneic stem cell transplantation. This clonotype came up many times. A single record per CDR3 protein comes from TCRdb applying MiXCR to the RT-PCR reads. This table holds hundreds of thousands of distinct CDR3 sequences, approximately 14% found once. The germline V gene has CDR1 DFQATT and CDR2 SNEGSKA (reference sequence). The CDR3 sequence is 14 residues long. The germline V and J ends were trimmed by 6 bases and 4 bases, with 17 bases remaining between them. The sequence was obtained from a human donor who was either an allogeneic HSCT recipient or a stem cell or donor lymphocyte infusion donor (not recorded which). It is not recorded whose cells these are; they may come from a transplant donor. The chain employs TRBV20-1 and TRBJ2-3, with D possibly matching TRBD2 (5 bases). The sample comprised blood, either unsorted or a sorted T cell fraction (not recorded which). CDR3 sequence (DNA): TGCAGTGCAAATGGCTTAACTAGAGCAGATACGCAGTATTTT. This encodes CSANGLTRADTQYF.